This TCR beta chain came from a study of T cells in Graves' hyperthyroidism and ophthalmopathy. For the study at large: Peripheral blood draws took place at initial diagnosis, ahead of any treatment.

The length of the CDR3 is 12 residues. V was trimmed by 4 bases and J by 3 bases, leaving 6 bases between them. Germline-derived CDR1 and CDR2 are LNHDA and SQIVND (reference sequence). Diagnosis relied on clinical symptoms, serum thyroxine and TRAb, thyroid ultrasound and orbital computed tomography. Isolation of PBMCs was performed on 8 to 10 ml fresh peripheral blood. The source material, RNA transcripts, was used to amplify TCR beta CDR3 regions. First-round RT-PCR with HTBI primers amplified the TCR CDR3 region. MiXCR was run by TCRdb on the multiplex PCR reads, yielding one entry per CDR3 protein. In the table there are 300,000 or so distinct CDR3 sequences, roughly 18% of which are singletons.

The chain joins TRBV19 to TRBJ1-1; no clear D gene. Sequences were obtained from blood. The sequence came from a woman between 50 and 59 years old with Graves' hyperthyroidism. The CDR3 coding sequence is TGTGCCAGTAGTAACCAGGACACTGAAGCTTTCTTT. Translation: CASSNQDTEAFF. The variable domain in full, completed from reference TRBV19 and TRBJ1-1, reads DGGITQSPKYLFRKEGQNVTLSCEQNLNHDAMYWYRQDPGQGLRLIYYSQIVNDFQKGDIAEGYSVSREKKESFPLTVTSAQKNPTAFYLCASSNQDTEAFFGQGTRLTVV.